What follows are 25 T cell receptor beta chains derived from one specimen sequenced in a study of blood T cell repertoires in COVID-19. Method: immunoSEQ multiplex PCR; TCRdb's copy keeps in-frame clones and lacks some. Of a few hundred thousand clones detected, 80% to 90% appear once; the ten largest clones hold 11%. The sample taken for sequencing was peripheral blood. These receptors originate from a woman in her 70s with acute or convalescent COVID-19.

This chain connects TRBV11-2 to TRBJ2-5; weak D call: TRBD1 (5 bases). The CDR3 is 15 amino acids. Germline-derived CDR1 and CDR2 are SGHAT and FQNNGV. Trimming took off 0 bases at V and 2 bases at J, with 10 bases between the two ends. CDR3 in DNA: TGTGCCAGCAGCTTAGATGTGGGGCGTCAAGAGACCCAGTACTTC. Protein: CASSLDVGRQETQYF.

The chain joins TRBV6-5 to TRBJ1-1; 10 bases agree with TRBD1. This CDR3 is 15 amino acids long. The germline gives CDR1 MNHEY, CDR2 SVGAGI. V lost 6 bases, J lost 11 bases, and 15 bases stayed unmatched. CDR3 bases: TGTGCCAGCAGACCTTTATCCGGACAGGGGGGCGTCGCTTTCTTT. It is translated as CASRPLSGQGGVAFF.

V is TRBV7-6 and J is TRBJ2-7; tentative D call: TRBD1 (6 bases). V was clipped by 2 bases and J by 0 bases, with 14 bases between them. This CDR3 is 16 amino acids long. Germline V gene sequence: CDR1 SGHVS, CDR2 FNYEAQ. The chain's CDR3 is CASSLRRDTFSYEQYF. For the CDR3, the DNA is TGTGCCAGCAGCTTAAGACGGGACACCTTCTCCTACGAGCAGTACTTC.

V usage is TRBV5-1 and J usage is TRBJ1-1; D uncertain. The CDR3 spans 14 residues. Per germline, CDR1 SGHRS and CDR2 YFSETQ. Trimming left V 2 bases short and J 4 bases short, with 12 bases between. In DNA form, the CDR3 reads TGCGCCAGCAGCTTAAGGAGTGAGATCACTGAAGCTTTCTTT. As protein: CASSLRSEITEAFF.

In its sample, this clone was seen once. The gene calls are TRBV30 and TRBJ2-7; 7 positions match TRBD1. The CDR3 has 15 amino acids. Germline loops: CDR1 GTSNPN, CDR2 SVGIG (reference sequence). The trim removed 2 bases at V and 7 bases at J, leaving 14 bases unmatched. The CDR3 DNA sequence: TGTGCCTGGAGTCAAGGGACAGCGTCTCGCCGGGAGCAGTACTTC. Translating gives CAWSQGTASRREQYF.

The chain has TRBV6-2 or TRBV6-3 and TRBJ1-6, with 7 bases fitting TRBD1. V lost 6 bases and J lost 7; bases outside the gene matches: 12. CDR1 and CDR2 from the germline V gene are MNHEY and SVGEGT. The CDR3 length is 16 residues. This chain's CDR3 is CASSPRTGYQNSPLHF. The CDR3 DNA reads as TGTGCCAGCAGCCCTCGGACAGGCTATCAGAATTCACCCCTCCACTTT.

V usage is TRBV3-1 (or the pseudogene TRBV3-2) and J usage is TRBJ1-3; no reliable D call. The ends were cut back, 0 bases at V and 10 bases at J, with 7 bases in the middle. CDR1 and CDR2 from the germline V gene are LGHDT and YNNKEL (reference sequence). CDR3 length: 12 residues. CDR3 protein: CASSQDSITIYF. For the CDR3, the DNA is TGTGCCAGCAGCCAAGATAGTATAACCATATATTTT.

The chain combines TRBV5-5 with TRBJ1-5, with TRBD1 matching over 7 bases. Germline lookup yields CDR1 SGHKS and CDR2 YYEKEE (reference sequence). The CDR3 is 14 residues long. The ends lost 4 bases at V and 5 bases at J; junction bases unmatched: 6. The DNA for the CDR3 is TGTGCCAGCAGCATCGGGACAGATCATCAGCCCCAGCATTTT. Residues: CASSIGTDHQPQHF.

This clone was seen only a few times. The V call is TRBV7-6, the J call TRBJ2-2; 7 positions agree with TRBD1. V dropped 5 bases and J dropped 7; count of bases not matched to a gene: 10. Germline-derived CDR1 and CDR2 are SGHVS and FNYEAQ. This CDR3 contains 15 residues. This chain's CDR3 is CASSLSRGFNGELFF. Written as DNA, the CDR3 is TGTGCCAGCAGCCTCTCCAGGGGGTTTAACGGGGAGCTGTTTTTT.

In DNA form, the CDR3 reads TGTGCCAGCAGCTTGAGGGTAGCGGGGAGCACAGATACGCAGTATTTT. Protein: CASSLRVAGSTDTQYF. The rearrangement uses TRBV5-4 and TRBJ2-3; 8 nucleotides agree with TRBD2. V dropped 1 base and J dropped 0; count of bases not matched to a gene: 4. The germline V gene encodes CDR1 SGHNT and CDR2 YYREEE (reference sequence). The CDR3 sequence is 16 residues long.

The chain combines TRBV7-8 with TRBJ1-1; tentative D call: TRBD1 (5 bases). Germline CDR1 and CDR2: SGHVS and FQNEAQ. Between the trimmed V and J ends, which lost 5 bases and 11 bases, there was a span of 12 bases. This CDR3 region has 11 residues. For the CDR3, the DNA is TGTGCCAGCAGCCTCGCACAGGAGGCTTTCTTT. Amino acids: CASSLAQEAFF.

This clone was counted a single time. The gene calls are TRBV11-2 and TRBJ2-1, with TRBD1 as a possible D gene (6 bases). Trimming left V 2 bases short and J 7 bases short, with 24 bases between. The CDR3 contains 18 residues. CDR1 is SGHAT and CDR2 is FQNNGV in the germline V gene. CDR3 bases: TGTGCCAGCAGCTTATTAAGCCCCCAGGGGATGGGAAAGAATGAGCAGTTCTTC. It encodes CASSLLSPQGMGKNEQFF. Full variable domain (outside the CDR3, taken from reference TRBV11-2 and TRBJ2-1): EAGVAQSPRYKIIEKRQSVAFWCNPISGHATLYWYQQILGQGPKLLIQFQNNGVVDDSQLPKDRFSAERLKGVDSTLKIQPAKLEDSAVYLCASSLLSPQGMGKNEQFFGPGTRLTVL.

This clone was detected only a few times. The chain carries TRBV2 and TRBJ1-6, with TRBD1 identical over 7 bases. Germline loops: CDR1 SNHLY, CDR2 FYNNEI. The CDR3 contains 15 residues. V gave up 4 bases and J gave up 8 bases; unmatched junction bases: 8. CDR3 sequence reads: CASSAGSGGHSPLHF. CDR3 DNA: TGTGCCAGCAGTGCGGGATCAGGGGGACATTCACCCCTCCACTTT.

The V call is TRBV11-1, the J call TRBJ2-2, with D unresolved. CDR3 length: 13 amino acids. Trimming pared 7 bases from V and 2 bases from J, leaving 8 bases between. The germline V gene encodes CDR1 SGHAT and CDR2 FQDESV (reference sequence). CDR3 loop: CASTRQNTGELFF. Written as DNA, the CDR3 is TGTGCCAGCACCAGGCAAAACACCGGGGAGCTGTTTTTT. The full variable domain, with the rest looked up from reference TRBV11-1 and TRBJ2-2, is EAEVAQSPRYKITEKSQAVAFWCDPISGHATLYWYRQILGQGPELLVQFQDESVVDDSQLPKDRFSAERLKGVDSTLKIQPAELGDSAMYLCASTRQNTGELFFGEGSRLTVL.

V usage is TRBV3-1 (or the pseudogene TRBV3-2) and J usage is TRBJ2-1; TRBD1 matches at 8 bases. V was clipped by 1 base and J by 4 bases; unmatched bases: 3. Germline V gene data show CDR1 as LGHDT and CDR2 as YNNKEL (reference sequence). CDR3 length: 15 amino acids. DNA of the CDR3: TGTGCCAGCAGCCAAGCGGACAGGGCTTACAATGAGCAGTTCTTC. Amino acids: CASSQADRAYNEQFF.

This clone was found once. This chain links TRBV3-1 (or the pseudogene TRBV3-2) with TRBJ2-5, with a tentative D call TRBD1 (5 bases). V lost 5 bases and J 7 bases, leaving 11 bases between the germline ends. The CDR3 is 12 amino acids. In germline, CDR1 is LGHDT, CDR2 YNNKEL (reference sequence). DNA of the CDR3: TGTGCCAGCAGCGAAAGTAGGGGGACCCAGTACTTC. Translation: CASSESRGTQYF.

The chain uses TRBV7-8 and TRBJ2-7, with 10 bases that match TRBD2. CDR1 SGHVS and CDR2 FQNEAQ come from the germline V gene. The CDR3 is 14 amino acids. J lost 4 bases, V lost 0 bases, and 0 bases had no gene match. CDR3 DNA sequence: TGTGCCAGCAGCTTAGCACTAGCGGGGTACGAGCAGTACTTC. Its translation is CASSLALAGYEQYF.

The chain uses TRBV12-3 or TRBV12-4 and TRBJ1-1, with D unclear. The V and J ends lost 5 bases and 10 bases respectively, with 14 bases between them. This CDR3 has 12 residues. CDR3 protein: CASSPGVHSAFF. The CDR3 bases are TGTGCCAGCAGTCCAGGCGTTCATTCAGCTTTCTTT.

A single count supports this clone. V is TRBV5-1 and J is TRBJ2-1, with D possibly TRBD1 on 5 matching bases. Looked up from germline, CDR1 is SGHRS and CDR2 is YFSETQ. V was pared by 0 bases and J by 5 bases, with 9 bases between. The CDR3 is made up of 14 amino acids. This CDR3 reads CASSLGQSNNEQFF. The CDR3 bases are TGCGCCAGCAGCTTGGGACAGTCAAACAATGAGCAGTTCTTC.

The rearrangement uses TRBV7-2 and TRBJ1-6, with TRBD1 identical over 9 bases. The V and J ends lost 5 bases and 7 bases, in that order; junction bases with no gene match: 6. Germline CDR1 is SGHTA and CDR2 is FQGNSA. The CDR3 is 15 residues long. CDR3 in amino acids: CASSLTGQGNSPLHF. The CDR3 coding sequence is TGTGCCAGCAGCCTTACGGGACAGGGAAATTCACCCCTCCACTTT.

The rearrangement joins TRBV29-1 to TRBJ2-3; D might be TRBD2 (6 bases). Germline CDR1 and CDR2: SQVTM and ANQGSEA. The CDR3 covers 12 residues. The germline V and J ends were trimmed by 4 bases and 2 bases, with 7 bases remaining between them. The CDR3 coding sequence is TGCAGCGTTGTAGCGGTCACAGATACGCAGTATTTT. Protein product: CSVVAVTDTQYF.

The chain joins TRBV6-1 to TRBJ1-2, with D possibly TRBD1 on 5 matching bases. V lost 0 bases and J lost 8, with 13 bases in between. The CDR3 has 14 amino acids. Germline V gene sequence: CDR1 MNHNS, CDR2 SASEGT. The CDR3 region has the DNA TGTGCCAGCAGTGAAGCCTGGGGCGCGGTAGGCTACACCTTC. This translates into CASSEAWGAVGYTF.

The chain uses TRBV20-1 and TRBJ2-5, with TRBD1 as a possible D gene (6 bases). The CDR3 loop spans 11 amino acids. The germline V gene has CDR1 DFQATT and CDR2 SNEGSKA (reference sequence). The CDR3: CGGQHQETQYF. DNA for the CDR3: TGCGGAGGACAGCACCAAGAGACCCAGTACTTC.

This clone is a singleton in its sample. This chain connects TRBV2 to TRBJ2-4; tentatively, D is TRBD2 (5 bases). CDR3 length: 14 amino acids. The V end was cut by 8 bases, the J end by 5 bases, with 16 bases between. Germline V gene data show CDR1 as SNHLY and CDR2 as FYNNEI. CDR3: CASRPSRAENIQYF. The CDR3 nucleotides read TGTGCCAGCCGCCCCTCGCGGGCAGAAAACATTCAGTACTTC.

CDR3 nucleotides: TGTGCCAGCAGCTTAGGACGGAGCACCCTACTGAACACTGAAGCTTTCTTT. This encodes CASSLGRSTLLNTEAFF. This chain links TRBV7-9 with TRBJ1-1; D unresolved. CDR3 length: 17 amino acids. Trimming shortened V by 1 base and J by 0 bases, and 15 bases separated the two germline ends. Germline V gene lookup returns CDR1 SEHNR and CDR2 FQNEAQ (reference sequence).